Reported below is one T cell receptor beta chain. This sample was included in a study of blood T cell repertoires in COVID-19. Study background: COVID-19 samples, acute and convalescent, were from the United States, Italy and Spain.

Profiling relied on immunoSEQ multiplex PCR, and the TCRdb table lists in-frame clones only, not all of them. The sample consists of around 260,000 clones, 70% to 90% of them appearing once. The CDR3 extends over 15 amino acids. The J segment lost 2 bases and the V segment lost 2 bases, leaving 4 bases of the junction unmatched. Germline CDR1 and CDR2: SGHRS and YFSETQ. Material: peripheral blood. This clonotype was obtained from a woman in her twenties or thirties with active or convalescent COVID-19. This rearrangement joins TRBV5-1 to TRBJ2-3; 8 bases line up with TRBD1. The CDR3 sequence: CASSLQGDNTDTQYF. DNA of the CDR3: TGCGCCAGCAGCTTACAGGGGGATAACACAGATACGCAGTATTTT.